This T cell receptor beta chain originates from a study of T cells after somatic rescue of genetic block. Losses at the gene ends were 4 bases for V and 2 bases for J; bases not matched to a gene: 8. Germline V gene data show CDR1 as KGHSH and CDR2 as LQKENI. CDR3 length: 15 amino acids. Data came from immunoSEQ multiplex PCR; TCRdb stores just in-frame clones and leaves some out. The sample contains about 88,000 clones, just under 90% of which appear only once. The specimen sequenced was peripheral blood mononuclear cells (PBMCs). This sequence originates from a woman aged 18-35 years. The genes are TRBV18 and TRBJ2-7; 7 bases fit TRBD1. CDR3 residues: CASSLRGDSAYEQYF. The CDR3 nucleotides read TGTGCCAGCTCACTGCGAGGGGACAGTGCCTACGAGCAGTACTTC.